This paragraph covers one TCR beta chain sequence. Its binding antigen is unknown. No base-level quality is on record; no much larger clone is a single base apart. The data originate from a study of T cells in Graves' hyperthyroidism and ophthalmopathy (dated by TCRdb to the late 2010s). Background for the entire study: Peripheral blood was sampled at the time of initial diagnosis, prior to any treatment. For training and testing, the approximately 92 patients in the discovery cohort were randomly divided in a 7:3 ratio. After blood sampling, hyperthyroidism patients were treated with methimazole at a starting dose of 30 mg daily, and ophthalmopathy patients were treated with high-dose intravenous methylprednisolone. To identify distinguishing TCR V-J signatures, a discovery cohort of 90 to 100 patients was used, comprising 40 to 45 with Graves' ophthalmopathy and approximately 57 with stable Graves' hyperthyroidism. An independent validation cohort of around 19 hyperthyroidism patients and 17 patients who later progressed to ophthalmopathy tested prospective prediction of ophthalmopathy. The paper reports TCR Vbeta CDR3 sequencing of some 140 peripheral blood samples: some 44 ophthalmopathy, around 80 hyperthyroidism and approximately 17 progressor patients. Thyroid tissue and blood T-cell repertoires from several Graves' hyperthyroidism patients were also compared in the study. The full study reports these points: Most expanded thyroid clonotypes (frequency above 0.001) were also detected in blood, a finding suggesting that blood repertoires may reflect thyroid immune responses. Sample size was not statistically predetermined, and investigators were not blinded to group allocation. Ophthalmopathy was separated from stable hyperthyroidism by a 13 V-J signature model, with approximately 90% sensitivity and about 81% specificity obtained in cross-validation and 80%/75% obtained in testing. During validation, the model predicted progression to ophthalmopathy a median of around 7 months ahead of onset, with around 71% sensitivity and under 85% specificity.

Amplification of TCR beta CDR3 regions was carried out from RNA transcripts. The TCR CDR3 was subjected to a first round of RT-PCR using the HTBI primer set and the Qiagen OneStep RT-PCR kit. The libraries were constructed in a second round of multiplex PCR and then size-selected and purified. Paired-end sequencing of the libraries was performed with 100 bp reads on an Illumina HiSeq2000. The source study handled its data this way. SOAPnuke was used to process the raw data, with reads discarded if the reads contained adapters or uncalled bases, had a mean Phred below 15, or lacked an exact constant-primer or identifier match. COPE v1.2.5 was used to merge the high-quality paired reads, and each unique nucleotide sequence was defined as a clonotype. MiTCR v1.1 was used to align clonotypes to the IMGT TRBV, TRBD and TRBJ reference segments. The analysis was restricted to V-J combinations with a frequency above 0.0001, which together covered around 99% of the repertoires. A TCS score was defined as the ratio between F50 (clonal expansion) and ExV (chaos), using BLOSUM62-based TCRdist between CDR3 peptides within each V-J. Welch's t-statistics and random forest reduced around 510 V-J features to some 14, which were used in a naive Bayes classifier (R e1071). TCRdb took the public reads, trimmed them with fastp at Q25, ran MiXCR for clone calling and kept in-frame beta chains. CDR3 protein sequences are deduplicated, and each keeps its most common genes and DNA. These V and J calls originate from TCRdb's pipeline instead of the authors' own analysis. Present in this sample are around 340,000 distinct CDR3 sequences, around 23% of which were seen just once. Of the sample, 50% is held by the ten largest clones.

Stable Graves' hyperthyroidism was defined as no progression to ophthalmopathy during 18 months of follow-up. Hyperthyroidism patients were aged 18 to 65 years and newly diagnosed, with disease duration of less than 2 months. Exclusion was applied to patients with uncontrolled infections, other autoimmune diseases, pregnancy or lactation. Diagnoses were based on clinical symptoms, serum thyroxine and TRAb, thyroid ultrasound and orbital computed tomography. PBMCs were isolated from more than 9 ml of fresh peripheral blood by Ficoll-Paque density gradient centrifugation. Total RNA was extracted with Trizol reagent, and quality was checked on an Agilent 2100 Bioanalyzer. Germline trimming: 11 bases from V, 7 bases from J; junction bases outside gene matches: 20. The CDR3 measures 16 amino acids from cysteine to phenylalanine. The kept DNA is CDR3 alone, 48 bases in frame from the first base. The germline V gene (reference sequence) supplies CDR1 LNHNV and CDR2 YYDKDF.

The sequenced material came from blood. The chain is made from TRBV15 and TRBJ2-1, and 7 bases in between align with TRBD2. This TCR came from a woman between 50 and 59 years old with Graves' hyperthyroidism. The nucleotide sequence reads as follows: TGTGCCTCCTCGGTCGGGTTGGGCGGGAGTAGTAATGAGCAGTTCTTC. Translated, this gives CASSVGLGGSSNEQFF.